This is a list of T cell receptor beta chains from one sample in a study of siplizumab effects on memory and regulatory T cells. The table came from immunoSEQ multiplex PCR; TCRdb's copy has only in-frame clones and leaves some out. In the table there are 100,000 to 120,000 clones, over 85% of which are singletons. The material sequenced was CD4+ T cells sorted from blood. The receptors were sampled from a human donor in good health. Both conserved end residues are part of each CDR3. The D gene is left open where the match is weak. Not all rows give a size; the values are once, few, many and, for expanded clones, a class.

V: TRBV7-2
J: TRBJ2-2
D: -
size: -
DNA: TGTGCCAGCAGCTTAGAACTAGTCACCGGGGAGCTGTTTTTT
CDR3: CASSLELVTGELFF

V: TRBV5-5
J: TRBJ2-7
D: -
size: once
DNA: TGTGCCAGCAGCTTGAGTTCGCTGGATCCCGCCTACGAGCAGTACTTC
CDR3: CASSLSSLDPAYEQYF

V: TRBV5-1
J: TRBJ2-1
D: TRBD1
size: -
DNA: TGCGCCAGCAGCTTGCTGGGACAGGGGATTTACAATGAGCAGTTCTTC
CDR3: CASSLLGQGIYNEQFF

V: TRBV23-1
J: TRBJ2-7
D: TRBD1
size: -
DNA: TGCGCCAGCGTCGACCGGGACAGGTACGAGCAGTACTTC
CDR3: CASVDRDRYEQYF

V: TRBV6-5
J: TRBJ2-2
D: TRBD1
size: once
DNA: TGTGCCAGCAGTTCCCCGGGACAGTCCACCGGGGAGCTGTTTTTT
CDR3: CASSSPGQSTGELFF

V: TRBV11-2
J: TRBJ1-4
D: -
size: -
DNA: TGTGCCAGCTCGCTTGGGCAGGGAAATGAAAAACTGTTTTTT
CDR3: CASSLGQGNEKLFF

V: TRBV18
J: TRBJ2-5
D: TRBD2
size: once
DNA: TGTGCCAGCTCACCGCGGGAGCAAGAGACCCAGTACTTC
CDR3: CASSPREQETQYF

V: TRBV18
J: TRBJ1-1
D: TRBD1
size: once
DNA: TGTGCCAGCTCACCACGGGTAGGACAGGGTTACACTGAAGCTTTCTTT
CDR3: CASSPRVGQGYTEAFF

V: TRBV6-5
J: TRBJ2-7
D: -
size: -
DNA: TGTGCCAGCAGCTTTGATTCCGGGACAACCTACGAGCAGTACTTC
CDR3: CASSFDSGTTYEQYF

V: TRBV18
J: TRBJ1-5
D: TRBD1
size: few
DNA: TGTGCCAGCTCGGGGAGACAGGGTGATTATCAGCCCCAGCATTTT
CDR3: CASSGRQGDYQPQHF

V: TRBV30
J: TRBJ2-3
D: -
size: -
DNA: TGTGCCTGGAGTGTACAGGGTGGAGATACGCAGTATTTT
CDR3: CAWSVQGGDTQYF

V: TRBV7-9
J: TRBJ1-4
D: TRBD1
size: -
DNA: TGTGCCAGCAGCCGTGGGACAGGGGGCAGGGCTAATGAAAAACTGTTTTTT
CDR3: CASSRGTGGRANEKLFF

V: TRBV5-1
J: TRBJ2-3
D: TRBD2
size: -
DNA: TGCGCCAGCAGCTTGGCCGGTTTAGCGGGAGCCGTAGATACGCAGTATTTT
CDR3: CASSLAGLAGAVDTQYF

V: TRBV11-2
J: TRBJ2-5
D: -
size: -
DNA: TGTGCCAGCAGCGTGTACCAAGAGACCCAGTACTTC
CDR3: CASSVYQETQYF

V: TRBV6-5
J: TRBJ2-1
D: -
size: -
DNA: TGTGCCAGCAGGCGACTAGAACAGCAGTTCTTC
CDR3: CASRRLEQQFF

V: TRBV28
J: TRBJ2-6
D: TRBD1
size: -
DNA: TGTGCCACCAACCGGGACAGGGGGCTGCGCGGGGCCAACGTCCTGACTTTC
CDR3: CATNRDRGLRGANVLTF

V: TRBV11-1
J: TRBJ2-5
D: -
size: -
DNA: TGTGCCAGCAGCTTAGTCCAGACCCAGTACTTC
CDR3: CASSLVQTQYF

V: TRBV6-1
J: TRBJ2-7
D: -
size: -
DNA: TGTGCCAGCAGTGAGCAGCTCGTCTCCTACGAGCAGTACTTC
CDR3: CASSEQLVSYEQYF

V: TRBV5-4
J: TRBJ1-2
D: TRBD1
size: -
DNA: TGTGCCAGCAGCTTGCAAACAGGGGGCGTGCATGGCTACACCTTC
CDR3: CASSLQTGGVHGYTF

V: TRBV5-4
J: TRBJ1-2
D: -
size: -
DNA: TGTGCCAGCAGCCAAGTCGGTCAGGGGTTTGAAGGCTACACCTTC
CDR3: CASSQVGQGFEGYTF

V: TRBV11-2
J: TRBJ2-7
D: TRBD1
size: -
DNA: TGTGCCAGCAGATCTCCGGGGACAGGGGATCAGCAGTACTTC
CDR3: CASRSPGTGDQQYF

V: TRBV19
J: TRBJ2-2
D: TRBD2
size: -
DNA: TGTGCCAGTAGGGCCCTCACTAGCGACACCGGGGAGCTGTTTTTT
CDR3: CASRALTSDTGELFF

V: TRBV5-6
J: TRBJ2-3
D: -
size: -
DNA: TGTGCCAGCAGCTTGGAACAGCCCTATCAAGGAGATACGCAGTATTTT
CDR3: CASSLEQPYQGDTQYF

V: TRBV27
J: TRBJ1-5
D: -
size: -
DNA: TGTGCCAGCAGTTTAGGGGGGCCCAATCAGCCCCAGCATTTT
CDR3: CASSLGGPNQPQHF

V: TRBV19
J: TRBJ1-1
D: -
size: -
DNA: TGTGCCAGTAGTATAGTAAAAAACCGCAAGGACAACACTGAAGCTTTCTTT
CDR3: CASSIVKNRKDNTEAFF

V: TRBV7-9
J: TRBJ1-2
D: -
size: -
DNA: TGTGCCAGCAGCTTAGTGGTCGCAGGGGTTGCAATAGTGTTCGGCTACACCTTC
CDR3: CASSLVVAGVAIVFGYTF

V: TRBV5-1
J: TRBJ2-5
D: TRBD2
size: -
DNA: TGCGCCAGCATGACTAGCGGGGGGGCCTGGGAGACCCAGTACTTC
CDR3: CASMTSGGAWETQYF

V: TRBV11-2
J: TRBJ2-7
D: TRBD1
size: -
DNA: TGTGCCAGCAGCTTAGGAGGGACAGCCATCGCCTACGAGCAGTACTTC
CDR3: CASSLGGTAIAYEQYF

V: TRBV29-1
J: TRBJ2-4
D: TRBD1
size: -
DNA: TGCAGCGTCGCCCGGGACAGGGGGGCTGGAGCCAAAAACATTCAGTACTTC
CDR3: CSVARDRGAGAKNIQYF

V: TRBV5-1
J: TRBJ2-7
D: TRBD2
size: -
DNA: TGCGCCAGCAGCTTCCTACTAGCGGGTGCCTACGAGCAGTACTTC
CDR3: CASSFLLAGAYEQYF

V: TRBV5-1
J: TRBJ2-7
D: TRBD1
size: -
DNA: TGCGCCAGCAGCTTACCTACAGGGGGCAGCTCCTACGAGCAGTACTTC
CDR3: CASSLPTGGSSYEQYF

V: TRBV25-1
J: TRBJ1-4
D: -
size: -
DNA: TGTGCCAGCAGTGAACCGTTACAGGAAAAACTGTTTTTT
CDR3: CASSEPLQEKLFF

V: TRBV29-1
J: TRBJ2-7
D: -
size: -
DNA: TGCAGCGTCCTCCCCCAAGCCTACGAGCAGTACTTC
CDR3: CSVLPQAYEQYF

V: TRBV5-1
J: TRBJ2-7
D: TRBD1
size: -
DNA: TGCGCCAGCAGCGTAGAACAGGGGGGTCTGTGGTACTTC
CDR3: CASSVEQGGLWYF

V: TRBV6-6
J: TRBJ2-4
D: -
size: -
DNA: TGTGCCAGCAGCACAAATACGCTGGCCAAAAACATTCAGTACTTC
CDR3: CASSTNTLAKNIQYF

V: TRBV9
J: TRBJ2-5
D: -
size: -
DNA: TGTGCCAGCAGCGACGGGCCTTACCAGACCCAGTACTTC
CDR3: CASSDGPYQTQYF

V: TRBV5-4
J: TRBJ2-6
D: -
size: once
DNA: TGTGCCAGCAGCTTGGGCGGGACCGCTGGGGCCAACGTCCTGACTTTC
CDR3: CASSLGGTAGANVLTF

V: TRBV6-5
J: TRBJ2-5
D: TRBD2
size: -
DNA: TGTGCCAGCAGCTATCAAGCGGGGAAAGAGACCCAGTACTTC
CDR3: CASSYQAGKETQYF

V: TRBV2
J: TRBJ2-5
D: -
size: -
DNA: TGTGCCAGCAGTGCGGGATCGTCGTGGGAGACCCAGTACTTC
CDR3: CASSAGSSWETQYF

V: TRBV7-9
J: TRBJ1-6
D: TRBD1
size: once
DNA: TGTGCCAGCAGTGCCGGGACAGGGACCTCCTATAATTCACCCCTCCACTTT
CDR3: CASSAGTGTSYNSPLHF

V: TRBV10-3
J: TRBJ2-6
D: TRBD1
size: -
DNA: TGTGCCATCACCCAGGGGGCGGGGAGGTCTGGGGCCAACGTCCTGACTTTC
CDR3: CAITQGAGRSGANVLTF

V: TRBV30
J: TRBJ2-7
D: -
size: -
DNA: TGTGCCTGGAGCGGCCGGGGGTACGAGCAGTACTTC
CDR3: CAWSGRGYEQYF

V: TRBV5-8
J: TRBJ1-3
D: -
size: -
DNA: TGTGCCAGCAGACGCGAGGTCCTTTGGAGCTCTTCTGGAAACACCATATATTTT
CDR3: CASRREVLWSSSGNTIYF

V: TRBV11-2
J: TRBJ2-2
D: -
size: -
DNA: TGTGCCAGCAGCTTAGTAGGCTCGAAGAACACCGGGGAGCTGTTTTTT
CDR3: CASSLVGSKNTGELFF

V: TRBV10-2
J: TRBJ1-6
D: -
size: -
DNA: TGCGCCAGCAGTGAGACAGCAAATAATTCACCCCTCCACTTT
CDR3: CASSETANNSPLHF

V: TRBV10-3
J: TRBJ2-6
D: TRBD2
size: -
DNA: TGTGCCATCAGTGGGTCGGGACTAGCGGGGGCTGGGGCCAACGTCCTGACTTTC
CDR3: CAISGSGLAGAGANVLTF

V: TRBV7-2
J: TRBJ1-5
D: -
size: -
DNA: TGTGCCAGCAGCGCACAGGGTAAAAGCCAGCCCCAGCATTTT
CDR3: CASSAQGKSQPQHF

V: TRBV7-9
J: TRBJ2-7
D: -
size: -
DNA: TGTGCCAGCAGCTCGTCAGGGATGAGGGGCGAGCAGTACTTC
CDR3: CASSSSGMRGEQYF

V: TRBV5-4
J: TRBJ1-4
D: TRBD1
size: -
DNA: TGTGCCAGCACCTCAGGGGGGGCGCGGGAAAAACTGTTTTTT
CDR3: CASTSGGAREKLFF

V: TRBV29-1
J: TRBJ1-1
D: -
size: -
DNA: TGCAGCGTTGAGACTCGTTTGAACACTGAAGCTTTCTTT
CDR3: CSVETRLNTEAFF

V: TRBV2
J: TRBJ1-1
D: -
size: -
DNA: TGTGCCAGCAGCGGACGGTTGAACACTGAAGCTTTCTTT
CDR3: CASSGRLNTEAFF

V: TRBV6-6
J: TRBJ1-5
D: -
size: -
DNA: TGTGCCAGCAGCCCGCTCCGCCATCAGCCCCAGCATTTT
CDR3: CASSPLRHQPQHF

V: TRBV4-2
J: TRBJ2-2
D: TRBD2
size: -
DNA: TGTGCCAGCAGCCAAGAGGTTCTAGCGGGGCGAACCGGGGAGCTGTTTTTT
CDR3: CASSQEVLAGRTGELFF

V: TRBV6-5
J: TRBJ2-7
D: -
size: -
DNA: TGTGCCAGCAGTACACCCTCCTACGAGCAGTACTTC
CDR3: CASSTPSYEQYF

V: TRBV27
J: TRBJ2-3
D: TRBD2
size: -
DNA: TGTGCCAGCCGACTAGCGGGGGTGCGGGGCACAGATACGCAGTATTTT
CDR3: CASRLAGVRGTDTQYF

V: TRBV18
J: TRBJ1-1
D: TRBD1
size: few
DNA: TGTGCCAGCTCACTGGGGACAGTGAACACTGAAGCTTTCTTT
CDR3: CASSLGTVNTEAFF

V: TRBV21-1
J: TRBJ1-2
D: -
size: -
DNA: TGTGCCAGCAGCAATTACAGAGATGGCAACTATGGCTACACCTTC
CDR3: CASSNYRDGNYGYTF

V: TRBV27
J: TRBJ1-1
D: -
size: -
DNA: TGTGCCAGCGGTCCAGCGGGCCTGAACACTGAAGCTTTCTTT
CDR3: CASGPAGLNTEAFF

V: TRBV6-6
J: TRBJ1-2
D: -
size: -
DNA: TGTGCCAGCAGTTACTCAGGAAACTATGGCTACACCTTC
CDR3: CASSYSGNYGYTF